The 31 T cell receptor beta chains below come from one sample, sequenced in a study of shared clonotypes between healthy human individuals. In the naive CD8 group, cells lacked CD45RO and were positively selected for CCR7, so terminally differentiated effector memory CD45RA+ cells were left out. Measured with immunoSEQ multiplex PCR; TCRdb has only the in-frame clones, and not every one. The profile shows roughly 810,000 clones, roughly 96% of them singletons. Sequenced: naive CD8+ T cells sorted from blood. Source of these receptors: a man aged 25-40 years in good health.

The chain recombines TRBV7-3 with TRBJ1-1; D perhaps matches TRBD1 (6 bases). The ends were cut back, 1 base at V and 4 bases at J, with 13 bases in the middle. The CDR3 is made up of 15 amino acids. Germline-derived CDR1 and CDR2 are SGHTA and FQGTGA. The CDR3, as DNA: TGTGCCAGCAGCTTAAAAGGAGGCAGGGGCACTGAAGCTTTCTTT. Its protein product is CASSLKGGRGTEAFF.

For the CDR3, the DNA is TGTGCCAGTAGTACCTGGACAGGGGAATACGAGCAGTACTTC. It yields the protein CASSTWTGEYEQYF. The chain uses TRBV19 and TRBJ2-7, with TRBD1 identical over 9 bases. This CDR3 region has 14 residues. Germline-derived CDR1 and CDR2 are LNHDA and SQIVND (reference sequence). The V gene end was trimmed by 4 bases and the J gene end by 4 bases; junction bases not matched to a gene: 5.

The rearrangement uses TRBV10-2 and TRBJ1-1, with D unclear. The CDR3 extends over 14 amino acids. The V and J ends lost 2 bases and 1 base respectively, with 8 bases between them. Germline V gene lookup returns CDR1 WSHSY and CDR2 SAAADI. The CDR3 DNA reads TGCGCCAGCAGTGAGGGCAGAAGGAACACTGAAGCTTTCTTT. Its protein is CASSEGRRNTEAFF.

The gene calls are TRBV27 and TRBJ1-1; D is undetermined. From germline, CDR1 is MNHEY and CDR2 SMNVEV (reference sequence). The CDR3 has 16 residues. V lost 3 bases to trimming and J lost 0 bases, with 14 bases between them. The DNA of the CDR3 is TGTGCCAGCAGTTTGTACCCTCTAGGCCTGAACACTGAAGCTTTCTTT. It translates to CASSLYPLGLNTEAFF.

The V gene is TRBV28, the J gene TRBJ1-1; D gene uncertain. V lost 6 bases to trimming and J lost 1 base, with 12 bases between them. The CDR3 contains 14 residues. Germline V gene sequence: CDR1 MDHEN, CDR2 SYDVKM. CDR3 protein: CASSPLRENTEAFF. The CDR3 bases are TGTGCCAGCAGCCCTCTAAGGGAGAACACTGAAGCTTTCTTT.

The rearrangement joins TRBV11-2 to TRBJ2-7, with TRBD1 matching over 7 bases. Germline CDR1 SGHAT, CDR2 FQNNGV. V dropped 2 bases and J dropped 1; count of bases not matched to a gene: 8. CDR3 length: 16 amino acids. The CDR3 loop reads CASSLSPDRASYEQYF. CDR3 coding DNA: TGTGCCAGCAGCTTATCACCCGACAGGGCTTCCTACGAGCAGTACTTC.

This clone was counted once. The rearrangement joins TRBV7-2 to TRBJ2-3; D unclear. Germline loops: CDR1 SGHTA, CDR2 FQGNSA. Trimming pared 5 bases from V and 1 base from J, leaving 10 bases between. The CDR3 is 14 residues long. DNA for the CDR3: TGTGCCAGCAGCCCAGATGGGGGCACAGATACGCAGTATTTT. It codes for CASSPDGGTDTQYF.

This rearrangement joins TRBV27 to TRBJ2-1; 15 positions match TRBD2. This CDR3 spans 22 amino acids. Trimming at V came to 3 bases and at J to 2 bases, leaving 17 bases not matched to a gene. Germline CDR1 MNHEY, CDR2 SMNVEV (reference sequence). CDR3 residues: CASSFRLPGLAGGDLAYNEQFF. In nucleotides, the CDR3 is TGTGCCAGCAGTTTTCGCCTCCCTGGACTAGCGGGAGGGGATCTCGCCTACAATGAGCAGTTCTTC.

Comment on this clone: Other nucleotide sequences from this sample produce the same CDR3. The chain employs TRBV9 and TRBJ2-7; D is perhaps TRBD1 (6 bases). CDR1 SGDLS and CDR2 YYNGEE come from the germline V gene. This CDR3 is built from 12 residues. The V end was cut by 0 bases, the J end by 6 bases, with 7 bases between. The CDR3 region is CASSVGGGEQYF. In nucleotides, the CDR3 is TGTGCCAGCAGCGTAGGAGGGGGCGAGCAGTACTTC.

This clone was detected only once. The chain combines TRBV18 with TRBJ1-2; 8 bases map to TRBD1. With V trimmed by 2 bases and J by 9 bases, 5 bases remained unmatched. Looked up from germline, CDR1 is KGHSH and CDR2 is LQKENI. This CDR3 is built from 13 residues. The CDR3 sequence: CASSPVDRASYTF. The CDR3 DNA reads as TGTGCCAGCTCACCAGTGGACAGGGCAAGCTACACCTTC.

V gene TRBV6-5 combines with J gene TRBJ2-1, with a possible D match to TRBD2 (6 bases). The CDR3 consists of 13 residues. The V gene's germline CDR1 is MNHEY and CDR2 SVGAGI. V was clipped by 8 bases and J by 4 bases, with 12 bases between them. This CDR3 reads CASSSGTYNEQFF. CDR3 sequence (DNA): TGTGCCAGCTCCTCGGGGACTTACAATGAGCAGTTCTTC.

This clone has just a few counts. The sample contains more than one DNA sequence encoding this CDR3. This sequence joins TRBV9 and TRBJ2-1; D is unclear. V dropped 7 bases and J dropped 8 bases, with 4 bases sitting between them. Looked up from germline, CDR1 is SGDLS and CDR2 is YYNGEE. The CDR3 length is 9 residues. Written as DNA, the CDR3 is TGTGCCAGCGGCTATGAGCAGTTCTTC. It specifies CASGYEQFF.

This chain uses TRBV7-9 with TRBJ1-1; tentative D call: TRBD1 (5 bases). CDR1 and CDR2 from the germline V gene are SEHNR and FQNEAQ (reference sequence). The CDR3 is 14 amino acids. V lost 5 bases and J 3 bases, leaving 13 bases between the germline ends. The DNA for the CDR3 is TGTGCCAGCAGCGCAACGGGGACTGACACTGAAGCTTTCTTT. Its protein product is CASSATGTDTEAFF.

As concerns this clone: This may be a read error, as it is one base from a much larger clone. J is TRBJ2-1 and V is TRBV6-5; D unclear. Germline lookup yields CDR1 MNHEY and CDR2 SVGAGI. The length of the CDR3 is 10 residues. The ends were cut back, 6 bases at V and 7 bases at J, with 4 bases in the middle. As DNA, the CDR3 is TGTGCCAGCAGGGGGAATGAGCAGTTCTTC. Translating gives CASRGNEQFF.

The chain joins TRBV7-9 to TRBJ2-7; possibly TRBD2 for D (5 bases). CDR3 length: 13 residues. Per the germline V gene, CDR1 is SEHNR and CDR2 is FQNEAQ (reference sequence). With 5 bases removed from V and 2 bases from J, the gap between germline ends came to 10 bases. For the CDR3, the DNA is TGTGCCAGCAGCGAGGGTAGAACCTACGAGCAGTACTTC. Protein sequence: CASSEGRTYEQYF.

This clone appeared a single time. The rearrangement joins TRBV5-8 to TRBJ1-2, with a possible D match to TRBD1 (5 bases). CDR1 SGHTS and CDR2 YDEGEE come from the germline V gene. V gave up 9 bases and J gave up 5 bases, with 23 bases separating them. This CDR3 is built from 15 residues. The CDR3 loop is CAIHRTGGAFYGYTF. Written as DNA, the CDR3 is TGTGCCATTCACCGTACAGGAGGGGCTTTTTATGGCTACACCTTC.

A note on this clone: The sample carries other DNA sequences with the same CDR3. The CDR3 sequence is CSVVTGDSYEQYF. The DNA for the CDR3 is TGCAGCGTTGTGACAGGAGACTCCTACGAGCAGTACTTC. The chain recombines TRBV29-1 with TRBJ2-7; tentatively, D is TRBD1 (6 bases). The germline CDR1 and CDR2 sequences are SQVTM and ANQGSEA. Deletions cut 4 bases from V and 0 bases from J, with 10 bases between. The CDR3 is made up of 13 amino acids.

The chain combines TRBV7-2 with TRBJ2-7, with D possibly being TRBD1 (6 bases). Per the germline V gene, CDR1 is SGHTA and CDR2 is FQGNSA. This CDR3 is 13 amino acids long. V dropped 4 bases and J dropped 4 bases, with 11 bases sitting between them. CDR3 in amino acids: CASSYNRVYEQYF. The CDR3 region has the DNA TGTGCCAGCAGCTACAACAGGGTTTACGAGCAGTACTTC.

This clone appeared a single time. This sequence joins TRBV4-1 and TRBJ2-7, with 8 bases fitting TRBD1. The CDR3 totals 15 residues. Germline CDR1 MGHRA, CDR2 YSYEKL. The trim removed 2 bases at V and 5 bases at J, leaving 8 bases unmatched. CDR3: CASSQLLPGGHEQYF. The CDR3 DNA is TGCGCCAGCAGCCAATTATTGCCAGGGGGCCACGAGCAGTACTTC.

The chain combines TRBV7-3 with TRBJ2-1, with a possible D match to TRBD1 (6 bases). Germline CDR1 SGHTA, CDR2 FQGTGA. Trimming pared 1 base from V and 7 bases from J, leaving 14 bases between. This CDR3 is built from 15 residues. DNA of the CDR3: TGTGCCAGCAGCTTAAAACAGGGAAAGATGAATGAGCAGTTCTTC. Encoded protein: CASSLKQGKMNEQFF.

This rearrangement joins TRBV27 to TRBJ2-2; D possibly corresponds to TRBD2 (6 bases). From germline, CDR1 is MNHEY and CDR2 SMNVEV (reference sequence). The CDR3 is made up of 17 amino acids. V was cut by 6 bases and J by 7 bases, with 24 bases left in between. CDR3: CASRRYSLGGLGGELFF. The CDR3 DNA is TGTGCCAGCAGACGCTACTCTTTAGGAGGGTTGGGCGGGGAGCTGTTTTTT.

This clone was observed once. CDR3 nucleotide sequence: TGTGCCAGCAGTTACCTAGGGACAGGGGAAAACTACGAGCAGTACTTC. Translated: CASSYLGTGENYEQYF. The chain employs TRBV6-6 and TRBJ2-7; 10 nucleotides align to TRBD1. Germline V gene lookup returns CDR1 MNHNY and CDR2 SVGAGI (reference sequence). The CDR3 contains 16 residues. V lost 2 bases, J lost 3 bases, and 7 bases stayed unmatched.

The CDR3 protein is CASSTGTGRGLPQHF. The DNA for the CDR3 is TGTGCCAGCAGCACAGGGACAGGCCGGGGTCTGCCCCAGCATTTT. V is TRBV6-5 and J is TRBJ1-5; 8 bases are a match to TRBD1. Germline trimming cut 6 bases from V and 9 bases from J; bases unmatched to any gene: 13. There are 15 residues in the CDR3. The germline CDR1 and CDR2 sequences are MNHEY and SVGAGI.

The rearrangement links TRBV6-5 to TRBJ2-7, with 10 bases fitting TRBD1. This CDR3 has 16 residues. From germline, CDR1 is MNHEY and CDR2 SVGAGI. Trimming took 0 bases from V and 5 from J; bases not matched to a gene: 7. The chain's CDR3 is CASSYSTGGITDEQYF. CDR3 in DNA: TGTGCCAGCAGTTACTCGACAGGGGGCATAACTGACGAGCAGTACTTC.

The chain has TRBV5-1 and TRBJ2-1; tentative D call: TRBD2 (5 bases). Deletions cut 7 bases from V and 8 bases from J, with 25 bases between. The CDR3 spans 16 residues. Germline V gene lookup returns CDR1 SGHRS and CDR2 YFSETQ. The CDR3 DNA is TGCGCCAGCTCCCTAGGAAAGTTGGGGAGAGAGGATGAGCAGTTCTTC. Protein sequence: CASSLGKLGREDEQFF.

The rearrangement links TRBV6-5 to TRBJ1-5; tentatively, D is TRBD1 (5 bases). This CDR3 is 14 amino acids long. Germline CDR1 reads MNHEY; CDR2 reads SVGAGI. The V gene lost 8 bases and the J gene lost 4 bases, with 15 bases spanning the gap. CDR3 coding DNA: TGTGCCAGCGGCATGGGAGGGACTAATCAGCCCCAGCATTTT. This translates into CASGMGGTNQPQHF.

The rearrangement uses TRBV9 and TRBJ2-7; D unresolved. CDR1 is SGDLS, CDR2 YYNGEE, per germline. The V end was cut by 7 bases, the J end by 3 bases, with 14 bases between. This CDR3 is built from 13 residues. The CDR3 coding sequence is TGTGCCAGCTCTGATGCTGTGAACTACGAGCAGTACTTC. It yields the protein CASSDAVNYEQYF. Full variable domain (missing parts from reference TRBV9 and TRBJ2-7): DSGVTQTPKHLITATGQRVTLRCSPRSGDLSVYWYQQSLDQGLQFLIQYYNGEERAKGNILERFSAQQFPDLHSELNLSSLELGDSALYFCASSDAVNYEQYFGPGTRLTVT.

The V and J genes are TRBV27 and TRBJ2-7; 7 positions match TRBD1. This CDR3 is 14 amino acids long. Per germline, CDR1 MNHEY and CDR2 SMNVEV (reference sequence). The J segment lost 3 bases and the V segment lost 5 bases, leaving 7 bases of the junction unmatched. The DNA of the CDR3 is TGTGCCAGCAGTCCCGGGGACAGACACTACGAGCAGTACTTC. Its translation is CASSPGDRHYEQYF.

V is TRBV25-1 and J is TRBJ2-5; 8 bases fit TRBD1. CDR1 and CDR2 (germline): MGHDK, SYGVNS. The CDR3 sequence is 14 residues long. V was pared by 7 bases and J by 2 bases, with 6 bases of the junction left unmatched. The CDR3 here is CASTIGQGQETQYF. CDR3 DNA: TGTGCCAGCACTATCGGACAGGGACAAGAGACCCAGTACTTC.

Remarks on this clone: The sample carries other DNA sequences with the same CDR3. The CDR3 loop reads CASSQDPSPTDTQYF. DNA of the CDR3: TGCGCCAGCAGCCAAGACCCTAGCCCCACAGATACGCAGTATTTT. The V and J genes are TRBV4-3 and TRBJ2-3, with D maybe TRBD2 (5 bases). This CDR3 contains 15 residues. Germline CDR1 LGHNA, CDR2 YSLEER. Trimming cost V 0 bases and J 2 bases, with 9 bases left between them.

The CDR3 sequence: CASSEGRRGYNEQFF. As DNA, the CDR3 is TGTGCCAGCAGCGAGGGACGCCGAGGGTACAATGAGCAGTTCTTC. The V and J genes are TRBV7-6 and TRBJ2-1, with D possibly called TRBD1 or TRBD2 (5 bases each). Trimming cost V 5 bases and J 4 bases, with 15 bases left between them. The V gene's germline CDR1 is SGHVS and CDR2 FNYEAQ. This CDR3 has 15 residues.